Detailed here is one T cell receptor (beta chain). The data stem from a study of T cell responses to AZD1222 COVID-19 vaccine. The germline V and J ends were trimmed by 2 bases and 1 base, with 7 bases remaining between them. Germline V gene sequence: CDR1 KGHDR, CDR2 SFDVKD. The CDR3 length is 14 residues. The data were produced by immunoSEQ multiplex PCR, yet TCRdb's version contains in-frame clones alone and is incomplete. The table records 250,000 to 300,000 clones, about 94% of them present only once. The sample consisted of peripheral blood, taken 28 days after the second AZD1222 dose. V usage is TRBV24-1 and J usage is TRBJ1-2; a possible D gene is TRBD1 (5 bases). This clonotype originated in an adult who received the AZD1222 COVID-19 vaccine. CDR3 bases: TGTGCCACCAGTGATTGGGGCCGTAACTATGGCTACACCTTC. It translates to CATSDWGRNYGYTF.